This T cell receptor beta chain comes out of a study of shared clonotypes between healthy human individuals (dated by TCRdb to 2018 to 2020). A note on the overall study: The cohort comprised two women and a few men aged 18 to 49 years. For each donor, three plates each were used for CD4 naive and CD4 memory, two plates were used for CD8 naive, and one plate was used for CD8 memory. To estimate repertoire size and how much clonotypes are shared between individuals, the study performed deep sequencing of blood TCR repertoires from a few healthy adults. Each donor's leukapheresis produced roughly between about 0.8 and 10 billion PBMCs. To increase sequencing depth and limit assay-specific biases, different laboratories used diverse techniques to prepare libraries and sequence TCR repertoires. The full study reports these points: Naive subsets generally had larger estimated clonotype richness than memory subsets did. Even with the large sequencing depth, rarefaction of the sorted-subset datasets indicated that sequencing was incomplete. About 5% of naive CD4, 3.5% of naive CD8, approximately 2% of memory CD4, and 0.4% of memory CD8 clonotypes were shared across several donors. Sampling was restricted to blood, and TCR repertoires in tissues likely differ from the TCR repertoires found in blood. Clonotypes shared by all four sorted-subset donors showed higher generation probabilities than non-shared clonotypes. Because the study included only a small number of donors, the genetic and exposure-history diversity represented was limited. Pairwise subsampling led to the expectation that sequencing depth would affect the degree of clonotype sharing among donors.

The CDR3 numbers 15 residues from cysteine through phenylalanine. The read is trimmed to its CDR3 DNA, 45 bases read in frame from base 1. V is cut by 0 bases and J by 8 bases, and the space between the germline ends is 16 bases. Taken from the germline V gene, the CDR1 and CDR2 loops are SGHAT and FQNNGV. For this clone: The clone's antigen remains unknown. Per-nucleotide qualities are absent, and no much larger clonotype sits a single base away.

Using the deep immunoSEQ assay, TCR CDR3 regions were amplified from genomic DNA by multiplex PCR. Genomic DNA extracted from each cell subset was distributed evenly over all wells of several immunoSEQ 96-well plates, and each plate served as one replicate. For sorted subsets, roughly 200 ng of genomic DNA, equivalent to roughly 33,000 T cell genomes, went into each replicate PCR. The purified libraries were quantified using a Qubit 3.0 fluorometer, sized with a Bioanalyzer 2100, and then quantified again using the KAPA Library Quantification kit. Every immunoSEQ 96-well plate was sequenced on a dedicated single-read 150-cycle Illumina NextSeq 550 flow cell. Per the authors' processing: Because only junctional sequences without quality scores were contained in the immunoSEQ output, filtering matching that applied to full-length reads could not be performed. To assign V/J genes and CDR3, sequences were annotated against IMGT germline references using PyIR, a Python wrapper for IgBLAST v1.9. Reads were filtered out if the reads had weak V/J assignments (E-value above 1e-6), no CDR3, stop codons, out-of-frame junctions, or ambiguous translated residues. A V3J clonotype was defined by an identical inferred V gene, J gene, and CDR3 amino acid sequence. To compute the percentage overlap between repertoires, the number of shared unique clonotypes was divided by the size of the smaller repertoire. Richness of each repertoire was evaluated using RTK rarefaction, the Chao1 estimator, and Recon v2.1 estimates of unobserved clonotypes. OLGA was used to compute generation probabilities for all TCRbeta clonotypes that the gDNA method yielded from four donors. TCRdb holds this immuneACCESS table with in-frame rearrangements only. Some clones are missing; in checked studies, unresolved V genes explain under half, and the rest has no known cause. V and J calls and clone size are given by that table; D and trimming were obtained from the DNA. This sample is represented by about 2.4 million clones; roughly 93% of them were singletons. The biggest ten clones account for roughly 0.36% of the sample.

The donors were healthy, HIV-negative adults with no recently reported acute infections or vaccinations. Only Caucasian adults living in Nashville, Tennessee, USA were represented among the donors. Magnetic negative selection was used to enrich CD4+ T cells, after which naive cells were positively selected on CD45RA and the negative fraction became the memory subset. Blood was obtained by leukapheresis, after which PBMCs were separated by Ficoll-Histopaque density gradient centrifugation and cryopreserved in liquid nitrogen vapor phase. Purity and quantity of every magnetically sorted T cell population were checked by analytical flow cytometry. From each sorted fraction, genomic DNA was isolated and quantified by UV absorbance on a Nanodrop 2000c.

The sequence is built from TRBV11-2 and TRBJ1-2; confidence is insufficient to name the D gene. The source material was naive CD4+ T cells from PBMCs. The cell subset or site label corresponds to: CD45RA+ positively selected. This sequence was found in a man between 18 and 35 years old in good health. Some clones in this sample may be carry-over from other donors' samples. The CDR3 region has the sequence CASSLEPSAGGGYTF. The DNA is TGTGCCAGCAGCTTAGAGCCGTCGGCAGGCGGGGGCTACACCTTC.